Listed below are T cell receptor beta chains from one sample, sequenced in a study of blood T cell repertoires in COVID-19. Clones were read by immunoSEQ multiplex PCR, and TCRdb kept only the in-frame ones, dropping some. The table has fewer than 250,000 clones, 89% seen once; the top ten hold under 7%. Sequencing was carried out using peripheral blood. These receptors originate from a man between 60 and 75 years old who had recovered from COVID-19. Each CDR3 is given with its conserved first and last residue. D genes are given only for firm matches. Size values are once, few and many counts, or a class for expanded clones, and some rows have none.

D	size	J	V	DNA	CDR3
TRBD2	NA	TRBJ2-3	TRBV7-3	TGTGCCAGCTCGATAGGACTAGCCATCAGCACAGATACGCAGTATTTT	CASSIGLAISTDTQYF
TRBD1	NA	TRBJ2-3	TRBV7-3	TGTGCCAGCAGCAAGAGGACAGGGATAGGCTCAGATACGCAGTATTTT	CASSKRTGIGSDTQYF
TRBD1	NA	TRBJ2-7	TRBV4-3	TGCGCCAGCAGCCAAAATACAGGGGGCCACGAGCAGTACTTC	CASSQNTGGHEQYF
NA	once	TRBJ1-6	TRBV28	TGTGCCAGCAGTACTAGGGGGGGTGCAGGGAGCTCCTATAATTCACCCCTCCACTTT	CASSTRGGAGSSYNSPLHF
TRBD1	NA	TRBJ1-4	TRBV15	TGTGCCACCAGCCCTAACAGGGGAGATGGAACTAATGAAAAACTGTTTTTT	CATSPNRGDGTNEKLFF
NA	NA	TRBJ1-1	TRBV2	TGTGCCAGCAGTGCGACAGCTGGGAACACTGAAGCTTTCTTT	CASSATAGNTEAFF
TRBD2	once	TRBJ2-5	TRBV7-8	TGTGCCAGCAGCTTGAGCCCGGGGGGGCAAGAGACCCAGTACTTC	CASSLSPGGQETQYF
TRBD2	NA	TRBJ2-7	TRBV5-4	TGTGCCAGCAGCCCATACGGGGGGACCATTAAGGGGCAGTACTTC	CASSPYGGTIKGQYF
TRBD2	NA	TRBJ2-5	TRBV7-2	TGTGCCAGCAGCTTCTTGGGACTAGTCGTGGAGACCCAGTACTTC	CASSFLGLVVETQYF
NA	once	TRBJ1-1	TRBV5-1	TGCGCCAGCAGCTTGGATATGGCCCAGAACACTGAAGCTTTCTTT	CASSLDMAQNTEAFF
TRBD1	NA	TRBJ1-2	TRBV6-5	TGTGCCAGCAGTACCACCGGGACAGTCTATGGCTACACCTTC	CASSTTGTVYGYTF
NA	NA	TRBJ2-7	TRBV11-2	TGTGCCAGCAGCTTAGAAAGTACAGGGAGCTCCTACGAGCAGTACTTC	CASSLESTGSSYEQYF
NA	NA	TRBJ2-3	TRBV2	TGTGCCAGCAGATGGAACGGGAGCCCCGATACGCAGTATTTT	CASRWNGSPDTQYF
NA	NA	TRBJ1-2	TRBV4-1	TGCGCCAGCAGCCACCTGGTGAGCTATGGCTACACCTTC	CASSHLVSYGYTF
TRBD2	NA	TRBJ2-2	TRBV5-1	TGCGCCAGCAGACCGACTAGCCTGAACACCGGGGAGCTGTTTTTT	CASRPTSLNTGELFF
NA	NA	TRBJ1-3	TRBV30	TGTGCCTGGAGTGTGTCAGGGGTCGGAAACACCATATATTTT	CAWSVSGVGNTIYF
NA	NA	TRBJ1-2	TRBV7-9	TGTGCCAGCAGCACGACTCCTAACTATGGCTACACCTTC	CASSTTPNYGYTF
NA	NA	TRBJ2-7	TRBV21-1	TGTGCCAGCGGTGAGACAGGGCACTACGAGCAGTACTTC	CASGETGHYEQYF
NA	NA	TRBJ2-3	TRBV9	TGTGCCAGCAGCGTAGAGCCAGGGGGCACAGATACGCAGTATTTT	CASSVEPGGTDTQYF
TRBD2	NA	TRBJ2-2	TRBV7-2	TGTGCCAGCAGCTTGGCAACTAGCGGCCGCGGCGGGGAGCTGTTTTTT	CASSLATSGRGGELFF
NA	NA	TRBJ1-2	TRBV2	TGTGCCAGCATACCAGGGGCTAACTATGGCTACACCTTC	CASIPGANYGYTF
NA	NA	TRBJ1-1	TRBV11-2	TGTGCCAGCAGCTTAGTATGGGGGCAGGGCAACACTGAAGCTTTCTTT	CASSLVWGQGNTEAFF
NA	NA	TRBJ1-5	TRBV6-5	TGTGCCAGCAGTTACTCGAATAGGGGGGGTCAGCCCCAGCATTTT	CASSYSNRGGQPQHF
NA	NA	TRBJ1-5	TRBV25-1	TGTGCCAGCAGTGAATATGGCGGGGCAGCCGAGGTCTATCGGCCCCAGCATTTT	CASSEYGGAAEVYRPQHF
TRBD2	NA	TRBJ2-7	TRBV7-2	TGTGCCAGCAGCCTGAGCGGGAGTTCTAGCGAGCAGTACTTC	CASSLSGSSSEQYF
NA	NA	TRBJ2-5	TRBV4-1	TGCGCCAGCAGCCAAGATATGGGCAGGCAAGAGACCCAGTACTTC	CASSQDMGRQETQYF
TRBD1	NA	TRBJ1-5	TRBV30	TGTGCCTGGAGTTTAGGGACAGTCAATCAGCCCCAGCATTTT	CAWSLGTVNQPQHF
NA	NA	TRBJ2-5	TRBV11-2	TGTGCCAGCAGCCTCCAGGGTATCATTGGCGAGACCCAGTACTTC	CASSLQGIIGETQYF
TRBD1	NA	TRBJ2-7	TRBV9	TGTGCCAGCAGCGCAGGGGGATCCTACGAGCAGTACTTC	CASSAGGSYEQYF
TRBD1	NA	TRBJ2-7	TRBV9	TGTGCCAGCAGCCCAAGGACAGGGGAATACGAGCAGTACTTC	CASSPRTGEYEQYF
NA	NA	TRBJ1-1	TRBV6-2/TRBV6-3	TGTGCCAGCAGTTACTCGAGGAGAGAAGCTTTCTTT	CASSYSRREAFF
TRBD1	NA	TRBJ2-1	TRBV28	TGTGCCAGCAGCCGACGCCGGGACAGGGCCCAGGAGCAGTTCTTC	CASSRRRDRAQEQFF
TRBD1	NA	TRBJ2-3	TRBV7-9	TGTGCCAGCAGCGCCAGACAGGGAACCACAGATACGCAGTATTTT	CASSARQGTTDTQYF
NA	once	TRBJ2-3	TRBV2	TGTGCCAGCAGACCAGGGGCCCCCCACACAGATACGCAGTATTTT	CASRPGAPHTDTQYF
TRBD2	few	TRBJ2-2	TRBV5-4	TGTGCCAGCAGCTTGGGGAGCGGGGCGAACACCGGGGAGCTGTTTTTT	CASSLGSGANTGELFF
TRBD1	NA	TRBJ2-7	TRBV5-1	TGCGCCAGCAGCTTGGTGGATTCCCCCCGGGACAGCCACGAGCAGTACTTC	CASSLVDSPRDSHEQYF
NA	NA	TRBJ1-5	TRBV15	TGTGCCACCAGCAGAGGACTGACTAGCAATCAGCCCCAGCATTTT	CATSRGLTSNQPQHF
TRBD2	NA	TRBJ2-1	TRBV11-3	TGTGCCAGCAGCTTAGAGACTAGCGGGAAGAATGAGCAGTTCTTC	CASSLETSGKNEQFF
NA	NA	TRBJ2-1	TRBV25-1	TGTGCCAGCAGTGAAGGACAGTCTTACTACAATGAGCAGTTCTTC	CASSEGQSYYNEQFF
TRBD1	NA	TRBJ1-2	TRBV4-2	TGTGCCAGCAGCCAAGGTCAGGGGGCGAACTATGGCTACACCTTC	CASSQGQGANYGYTF
NA	NA	TRBJ2-2	TRBV28	TGTGCCAGCAGGTTATTTAGCCCAGGGGCCGGGGAGCTGTTTTTT	CASRLFSPGAGELFF
NA	NA	TRBJ2-1	TRBV18	TGTGCCAGCTCACCACTACGGGGAATCAATGAGCAGTTCTTC	CASSPLRGINEQFF
NA	NA	TRBJ1-5	TRBV24-1	TGTGCCACCAGTGATTCCAGGGAAAACCAGCCCCAGCATTTT	CATSDSRENQPQHF
NA	NA	TRBJ2-3	TRBV18	TGTGCCAGCTCATCATCAGAGAGGGGCACAGATACGCAGTATTTT	CASSSSERGTDTQYF
TRBD2	NA	TRBJ2-1	TRBV28	TGTGCCAGCAGTGTGATTAGCGGGACGGAGCAGTTCTTC	CASSVISGTEQFF
NA	NA	TRBJ2-3	TRBV15	TGTGCCACCAGCATGGGCCGTAGCACAGATACGCAGTATTTT	CATSMGRSTDTQYF
NA	NA	TRBJ2-2	TRBV4-1	TGCGCCAGCAGCAGACAGGAGAACACCGGGGAGCTGTTTTTT	CASSRQENTGELFF
TRBD2	NA	TRBJ2-7	TRBV19	TGTGCCAGTAGTATCCGGGGCCCTCTAGCGGGGGGGCCCTACGAGCAGTACTTC	CASSIRGPLAGGPYEQYF
TRBD2	NA	TRBJ2-2	TRBV7-9	TGTGCCAGCAGCCGCCGCGGGAGCAGCGGGGAGCTGTTTTTT	CASSRRGSSGELFF
NA	NA	TRBJ2-4	TRBV28	TGTGCCAGCAGGTCCGGGACTTACAAAAACATTCAGTACTTC	CASRSGTYKNIQYF
TRBD2	few	TRBJ2-1	TRBV6-4	TGTGCCAGCAGCGATAGCGGGAGCTCCTACAATGAGCAGTTCTTC	CASSDSGSSYNEQFF
TRBD1	NA	TRBJ1-1	TRBV19	TGTGCCATCCTCGGACAGGGAAGATTTGGGAACACTGAAGCTTTCTTT	CAILGQGRFGNTEAFF
TRBD1	NA	TRBJ1-2	TRBV11-2	TGTGCCAGCAGCTTAGATAGGGGACAGGGCGGCGGCTATGGCTACACCTTC	CASSLDRGQGGGYGYTF